A single sample gave rise to the 3 T cell receptor beta chains below, sequenced in a study of OX40 agonist ivuxolimab in advanced cancers. This table comes from immunoSEQ multiplex PCR, and its TCRdb copy is limited to in-frame clones, with some not included. The repertoire holds tens of thousands of clones, approximately 90% seen once, with about 1.1% in the top ten. The sample was CD4+ or CD8+ T cells sorted from blood, taken in a trial of the OX40 agonist ivuxolimab. The receptors here all came from an adult with an advanced solid tumor such as melanoma, head and neck, liver or kidney cancer.

Points on this clone: This same CDR3 is encoded by further DNA sequences in the sample. The chain uses TRBV7-2 and TRBJ2-7, with D possibly TRBD1 on 6 matching bases. This CDR3 is 14 amino acids long. V shed 6 bases and J shed 1 base, with 13 bases lying between them. From germline, CDR1 is SGHTA and CDR2 FQGNSA. DNA for the CDR3: TGTGCCAGCAGATACAGGGCAACTTCCTACGAGCAGTACTTC. Its protein product is CASRYRATSYEQYF.

This sequence joins TRBV7-9 and TRBJ1-2; no clear D gene. V lost 1 base, J lost 4 bases, and 13 bases lay in between. Germline-derived CDR1 and CDR2 are SEHNR and FQNEAQ (reference sequence). This CDR3 comprises 15 residues. DNA of the CDR3: TGTGCCAGCAGCTTAGGTCGGGTTTCGGTCTATGGCTACACCTTC. Translated, it gives CASSLGRVSVYGYTF.

This chain links TRBV30 with TRBJ1-4; D is uncertain. The germline V gene has CDR1 GTSNPN and CDR2 SVGIG (reference sequence). The CDR3 has 14 residues. V shed 2 bases and J shed 0 bases, with 7 bases lying between them. CDR3 sequence reads: CAWSFGSTNEKLFF. The DNA of the CDR3 is TGTGCCTGGAGTTTCGGTTCAACTAATGAAAAACTGTTTTTT.